Sequencing of this T cell receptor (beta chain) was carried out in a study of glioma-infiltrating T cells after dendritic cell vaccination. Across the whole study: Samples are from glioblastoma patients in Phase I and II dendritic cell vaccine trials.

Time point meaning: after dendritic cell vaccination, including at tumor progression/relapse. No glioblastoma patient carried an isocitrate dehydrogenase mutation. Blood PBMC samples: pre-vaccination, two weeks post third vaccination, and at tumor progression. Only a few counts were recorded for this clone. The germline CDR1 and CDR2 sequences are SGHDT and YYEEEE. The CDR3 contains 15 residues. The junction had 1 base not matched to a gene; V was cut back by 2 bases and J by 1 base. The method was immunoSEQ multiplex PCR; TCRdb's version includes in-frame clones alone and lacks a portion of them. The table records tens of thousands of clones, around 87% of them present only once.

Sequenced material: blood, taken after dendritic cell vaccination. The chain carries TRBV5-6 and TRBJ1-4; 8 bases fit TRBD1. This clonotype was obtained from a human donor with glioblastoma. The CDR3 loop reads CASSFDRGTNEKLFF. CDR3 coding DNA: TGTGCCAGCAGCTTCGACAGGGGAACTAATGAAAAACTGTTTTTT. Using reference TRBV5-6 and TRBJ1-4 for the parts outside the CDR3, the full variable domain is DAGVTQSPTHLIKTRGQQVTLRCSPKSGHDTVSWYQQALGQGPQFIFQYYEEEERQRGNFPDRFSGHQFPNYSSELNVNALLLGDSALYLCASSFDRGTNEKLFFGSGTQLSVL.